The 26 T cell receptor beta chains listed next were all sequenced from one sample in a study of blood T cell repertoires in COVID-19 (dated by TCRdb to 2018 to 2021). Preparation of the library involved the immunoSEQ multiplex PCR assay. TCRdb re-hosts the immuneACCESS table, in-frame sequences only. Its copies lack some clones; in the studies checked, an unresolved V gene accounts for under half of them, and the cause for the rest is not known. Here the sample has around 260,000 clones; 80% to 90% occur a single time. Approximately 4% of the sample lies in the top ten. Source material: PBMCs or T cells enriched from blood (not recorded which). The receptors here all came from a woman aged 30 to 39 who had recovered from COVID-19.

Here the CDR3 DNA reads TGTGCCAGCAGTTTGGACAGCCTCGGGAACACTGAAGCTTTCTTT. Translated, it gives CASSLDSLGNTEAFF. The chain has TRBV28 and TRBJ1-1, with D tentatively TRBD1 (6 bases). Germline V gene data show CDR1 as MDHEN and CDR2 as SYDVKM. The length of the CDR3 is 15 residues. V lost 3 bases, J lost 1 base, and 12 bases lay in between.

The chain uses TRBV7-9 and TRBJ2-1; 13 positions agree with TRBD2. The V and J ends lost 5 bases and 0 bases, in that order; junction bases with no gene match: 7. The CDR3 runs to 18 residues. Germline V gives CDR1 SEHNR, CDR2 FQNEAQ (reference sequence). The CDR3 DNA follows: TGTGCCAGCAGCGTACGGACTAGCGGGAGCGGCTCCTACAATGAGCAGTTCTTC. The encoded protein is CASSVRTSGSGSYNEQFF.

The chain joins TRBV6-2 or TRBV6-3 to TRBJ2-7, with 13 bases matching TRBD2. The CDR3 totals 16 residues. Germline CDR1 MNHEY, CDR2 SVGEGT. V shed 6 bases, J shed 12 bases, and the junction held 17 bases outside the gene matches. CDR3 protein: CASSGERTSGSLRPYF. The DNA for the CDR3 is TGTGCCAGCAGCGGGGAAAGGACTAGCGGGAGTCTTCGTCCGTACTTC.

A few counts support this clone. The genes are TRBV28 and TRBJ1-1, with TRBD1 as a possible D gene (6 bases). This CDR3 has 13 residues. V was pared by 6 bases and J by 11 bases, with 19 bases between. Per the germline V gene, CDR1 is MDHEN and CDR2 is SYDVKM. The CDR3 loop is CASRVQGFGYAFF. The CDR3 nucleotides are TGTGCCAGCAGGGTACAGGGCTTCGGGTACGCTTTCTTT.

This rearrangement joins TRBV28 to TRBJ2-1, with 14 bases fitting TRBD2. Germline CDR1 reads MDHEN; CDR2 reads SYDVKM. This CDR3 region has 18 residues. The V segment lost 5 bases and the J segment 4 bases; nucleotides outside the gene matches: 10. CDR3: CASSPGLAGARFYNEQFF. As DNA, the CDR3 is TGTGCCAGCAGTCCGGGACTAGCGGGAGCACGCTTTTACAATGAGCAGTTCTTC. Variable domain in full (rest from reference TRBV28 and TRBJ2-1): DVKVTQSSRYLVKRTGEKVFLECVQDMDHENMFWYRQDPGLGLRLIYFSYDVKMKEKGDIPEGYSVSREKKERFSLILESASTNQTSMYLCASSPGLAGARFYNEQFFGPGTRLTVL.

This clone is a singleton in its sample. V gene TRBV30 combines with J gene TRBJ1-5; D unclear. This CDR3 spans 13 amino acids. Per germline, CDR1 GTSNPN and CDR2 SVGIG (reference sequence). V lost 1 base and J lost 3, with 7 bases in between. CDR3 DNA: TGTGCCTGGAGTGACAGTTTCAATCAGCCCCAGCATTTT. Its translation: CAWSDSFNQPQHF.

This chain uses TRBV21-1 with TRBJ2-3; the listed D gene, TRBD2, was not tested against the DNA. TRBV21-1 is termed a pseudogene. This CDR3 is 14 amino acids long. CDR3 nucleotides: TGTGCCAGCAGCCCCTCGCGGGGTGCAGATACGCAGTATTTT. This codes for CASSPSRGADTQYF.

The chain combines TRBV5-4 with TRBJ1-1; TRBD1 matches at 8 bases. Germline-derived CDR1 and CDR2 are SGHNT and YYREEE (reference sequence). Losses at the gene ends were 5 bases for V and 4 bases for J; bases not matched to a gene: 1. This CDR3 is built from 12 residues. This CDR3 reads CASSTGGTEAFF. The CDR3 DNA reads TGTGCCAGCAGTACAGGGGGCACTGAAGCTTTCTTT.

The rearrangement links TRBV28 to TRBJ2-1; tentatively, D is TRBD1 (6 bases). This CDR3 has 13 amino acids. The ends were cut back, 7 bases at V and 4 bases at J, with 11 bases in the middle. The germline gives CDR1 MDHEN, CDR2 SYDVKM. The CDR3 DNA sequence: TGTGCCAGCAACCCAGGGGCTTACAATGAGCAGTTCTTC. This gives the protein CASNPGAYNEQFF. The full variable domain, its missing parts supplied by reference TRBV28 and TRBJ2-1, is DVKVTQSSRYLVKRTGEKVFLECVQDMDHENMFWYRQDPGLGLRLIYFSYDVKMKEKGDIPEGYSVSREKKERFSLILESASTNQTSMYLCASNPGAYNEQFFGPGTRLTVL.

The chain couples TRBV5-1 to TRBJ2-7; 8 nucleotides agree with TRBD2. Germline V gives CDR1 SGHRS, CDR2 YFSETQ. After removal of 0 bases from V and 5 bases from J, the junction contained 7 bases not matched to a gene. The CDR3 is 15 residues long. DNA of the CDR3: TGCGCCAGCAGCTTGGTTAGCGGGGTCAACGACGAGCAGTACTTC. Its protein product is CASSLVSGVNDEQYF.

This chain connects TRBV29-1 to TRBJ2-7; 9 bases are a match to TRBD1. The CDR3 is 13 amino acids. The germline V gene encodes CDR1 SQVTM and CDR2 ANQGSEA. V lost 6 bases to trimming and J lost 7 bases; unmatched junction nucleotides: 10. Here the CDR3 reads CSVAGQGKMEQYF. Written as DNA, the CDR3 is TGCAGCGTCGCGGGACAGGGTAAGATGGAGCAGTACTTC.

The J gene is TRBJ2-7, the V gene TRBV10-3; 7 nucleotides agree with TRBD1. CDR3 length: 14 amino acids. Losses at the gene ends were 2 bases for V and 3 bases for J; bases not matched to a gene: 4. From germline, CDR1 is ENHRY and CDR2 SYGVKD. The CDR3 region has the DNA TGTGCCATCAGTGAGGGACAGGTTTTCTACGAGCAGTACTTC. Translating gives CAISEGQVFYEQYF.

This chain joins TRBV28 and TRBJ1-4; D is possibly TRBD1 (5 bases). The CDR3 is 14 residues long. Germline V lookup: CDR1 MDHEN, CDR2 SYDVKM. Between the trimmed V and J ends, which lost 4 bases and 3 bases, there was a span of 9 bases. The CDR3 region is CASSSQTANEKLFF. DNA of the CDR3: TGTGCCAGCAGTTCTCAGACAGCTAATGAAAAACTGTTTTTT.

The rearrangement uses TRBV3-1 (or the pseudogene TRBV3-2) and TRBJ1-2, with 8 bases matching TRBD1. CDR1 is LGHDT, CDR2 YNNKEL, per germline (reference sequence). V shed 2 bases and J 6 bases; nucleotides not matched to a gene: 14. This CDR3 comprises 17 residues. CDR3: CASSQQVRDRWFNGYTF. The CDR3 DNA is TGTGCCAGCAGCCAACAAGTCCGGGACAGGTGGTTCAATGGCTACACCTTC.

The chain couples TRBV28 to TRBJ1-1, with D maybe TRBD1 (5 bases). Trimming shortened V by 7 bases and J by 4 bases, and 19 bases separated the two germline ends. The germline V gene encodes CDR1 MDHEN and CDR2 SYDVKM. The length of the CDR3 is 15 residues. CDR3 amino acids: CASTLGAGQFTEAFF. CDR3 coding DNA: TGTGCCAGCACCCTAGGGGCAGGGCAGTTCACTGAAGCTTTCTTT.

This chain joins TRBV5-5 and TRBJ1-5; no clear D. In germline, CDR1 is SGHKS, CDR2 YYEKEE (reference sequence). Trimming took off 1 base at V and 4 bases at J, with 9 bases between the two ends. The CDR3 extends over 14 amino acids. CDR3 DNA: TGTGCCAGCAGCTTGTTAGTCGCGAATCAGCCCCAGCATTTT. Amino acid sequence: CASSLLVANQPQHF.

V usage is TRBV19 and J usage is TRBJ1-2, with 11 bases fitting TRBD1. CDR1 and CDR2 from the germline V gene are LNHDA and SQIVND (reference sequence). The CDR3 is made up of 15 amino acids. V lost 7 bases and J lost 3; bases outside the gene matches: 7. The CDR3 sequence: CASKNPGQGDYGYTF. CDR3 coding DNA: TGTGCCAGTAAAAACCCGGGACAGGGGGACTATGGCTACACCTTC.

V usage is TRBV19 and J usage is TRBJ2-4; a possible D gene is TRBD1 (5 bases). V was cut by 4 bases and J by 7 bases, with 5 bases left in between. Per the germline V gene, CDR1 is LNHDA and CDR2 is SQIVND (reference sequence). This CDR3 spans 11 amino acids. The CDR3 DNA sequence: TGTGCCAGTAGTAGACAGAACATTCAGTACTTC. It yields the protein CASSRQNIQYF.

The gene calls are TRBV7-9 and TRBJ1-4, with unresolved D. Between the trimmed V and J ends, which lost 2 bases and 4 bases, there was a span of 11 bases. Germline CDR1 is SEHNR and CDR2 is FQNEAQ (reference sequence). There are 15 residues in the CDR3. The CDR3 nucleotides read TGTGCCAGCAGCTTAATTTCAGGTGATAATGAAAAACTGTTTTTT. Its translation is CASSLISGDNEKLFF.

V and J are TRBV7-8 and TRBJ2-7; 13 positions agree with TRBD2. The CDR3 is made up of 15 amino acids. Unmatched junction bases numbered 4, after V lost 4 bases and J lost 4 bases. The germline V gene has CDR1 SGHVS and CDR2 FQNEAQ. CDR3 loop: CASSWTSGSTYEQYF. The DNA of the CDR3 is TGTGCCAGCAGCTGGACTAGCGGGAGTACGTACGAGCAGTACTTC.

This chain joins TRBV5-1 and TRBJ1-1, with D hard to call. V dropped 2 bases and J dropped 1 base, with 18 bases sitting between them. Germline assignment: CDR1 SGHRS and CDR2 YFSETQ. This CDR3 contains 17 residues. As DNA, the CDR3 is TGCGCCAGCAGCTTTTTGTTTCCAAAAAGGAGGAACACTGAAGCTTTCTTT. As protein: CASSFLFPKRRNTEAFF.

This clone was detected once. This chain joins TRBV7-9 and TRBJ2-2; possibly TRBD1 for D (6 bases). CDR3 length: 15 amino acids. Germline values: CDR1 SEHNR, CDR2 FQNEAQ (reference sequence). V lost 4 bases to trimming and J lost 5 bases, with 14 bases between them. CDR3 sequence reads: CASSSSPQGTGELFF. CDR3 in DNA: TGTGCCAGCAGCTCATCCCCCCAGGGGACCGGGGAGCTGTTTTTT.

The genes are TRBV28 and TRBJ2-5; possible D gene TRBD2, 6 bases. CDR1 is MDHEN, CDR2 SYDVKM, per germline. CDR3 length: 16 residues. The V end lost 1 base, the J end lost 0 bases, and 12 bases lay between the germline ends. Here the CDR3 reads CASSLSAPGDQETQYF. CDR3 DNA: TGTGCCAGCAGTTTATCTGCCCCGGGGGACCAAGAGACCCAGTACTTC. Supplemented by reference TRBV28 and TRBJ2-5, the full variable domain reads DVKVTQSSRYLVKRTGEKVFLECVQDMDHENMFWYRQDPGLGLRLIYFSYDVKMKEKGDIPEGYSVSREKKERFSLILESASTNQTSMYLCASSLSAPGDQETQYFGPGTRLLVL.

The rearrangement links TRBV24-1 to TRBJ1-2; TRBD1 might be the D (6 bases). The CDR3 has 14 amino acids. Germline V CDR1 and CDR2: KGHDR, SFDVKD. V lost 0 bases to trimming and J lost 5 bases, with 9 bases between them. CDR3 nucleotide sequence: TGTGCCACCAGTGATTTGCGGACAGCTTATGGCTACACCTTC. It yields the protein CATSDLRTAYGYTF.

The J gene is TRBJ1-1, the V gene TRBV2, with 10 bases fitting TRBD1. Germline V gene sequence: CDR1 SNHLY, CDR2 FYNNEI. The CDR3 loop spans 14 amino acids. Germline trimming cut 7 bases from V and 10 bases from J; bases unmatched to any gene: 12. CDR3 nucleotide sequence: TGTGCCAGCATCCCTGGACAGGGGGTAGGTGTAGCTTTCTTT. Translating gives CASIPGQGVGVAFF. Full variable domain (missing parts from reference TRBV2 and TRBJ1-1): EPEVTQTPSHQVTQMGQEVILRCVPISNHLYFYWYRQILGQKVEFLVSFYNNEISEKSEIFDDQFSVERPDGSNFTLKIRSTKLEDSAMYFCASIPGQGVGVAFFGQGTRLTVV.

CDR3 protein: CASSPIPGFSTDTQYF. CDR3 nucleotide sequence: TGTGCCAGCAGTCCGATTCCAGGGTTCTCCACAGATACGCAGTATTTT. The rearrangement uses TRBV28 and TRBJ2-3, with D possibly being TRBD1 (5 bases). This CDR3 region has 16 residues. Trimming cost V 5 bases and J 2 bases, with 17 bases left between them. CDR1 is MDHEN and CDR2 is SYDVKM in the germline V gene.